This note documents a single TCR beta chain sequence. These data come from a study of control samples from healthy donors and cancer patients. Profiling relied on immunoSEQ multiplex PCR, and the TCRdb table lists in-frame clones only, not all of them. Here the sample spans 50,000 or so clones, around 86% being singletons. Sequencing used PBMCs. The source of this sequence is a woman between 50 and 59 years old with lung cancer.

CDR3: CASSYAGATDTQYF. The CDR3 DNA reads TGTGCCAGCAGTTATGCGGGGGCCACAGATACGCAGTATTTT. The chain has TRBV6-2 or TRBV6-3 and TRBJ2-3, with D possibly matching TRBD2 (7 bases). With 3 bases removed from V and 2 bases from J, the gap between germline ends came to 9 bases. There are 14 residues in the CDR3. Looked up from germline, CDR1 is MNHEY and CDR2 is SVGEGT.